The text below deals with one T cell receptor beta chain. The antigen is not known. Healthy Caucasian individuals from Russia aged roughly 6 to 95 served as donors. Together with a sample-barcoded 5' primer, a J-beta primer mix was included in a second PCR lasting about 7 to 12 cycles. TCRdb passed the 5' RACE reads through MiXCR, listing each CDR3 protein once. The sample yields 850,000 to 1,100,000 distinct CDR3 sequences, 35% to 40% seen once. V was pared by 0 bases and J by 3 bases, with 12 bases between. This CDR3 has 16 residues. CDR1 and CDR2 from the germline V gene are MNHNY and SVGAGI (reference sequence). This sample was taken from a study of blood T cells in healthy people across ages. General study results and limits: Samples with more naive T cells showed higher observed beta diversity. Diversity of TCR beta per million T cells declined in a roughly linear way with age. The long-lived group displayed more naive CD4+ cells, plus higher diversity, than the aged donors did.

Sequenced sample: blood. The origin of this receptor is a man younger than 35 in good health. The V call is TRBV6-6, the J call TRBJ2-1; D may be TRBD2 (5 bases). CDR3 loop: CASSYSQDWDYNEQFF. CDR3 nucleotides: TGTGCCAGCAGTTACTCGCAGGACTGGGACTACAATGAGCAGTTCTTC.